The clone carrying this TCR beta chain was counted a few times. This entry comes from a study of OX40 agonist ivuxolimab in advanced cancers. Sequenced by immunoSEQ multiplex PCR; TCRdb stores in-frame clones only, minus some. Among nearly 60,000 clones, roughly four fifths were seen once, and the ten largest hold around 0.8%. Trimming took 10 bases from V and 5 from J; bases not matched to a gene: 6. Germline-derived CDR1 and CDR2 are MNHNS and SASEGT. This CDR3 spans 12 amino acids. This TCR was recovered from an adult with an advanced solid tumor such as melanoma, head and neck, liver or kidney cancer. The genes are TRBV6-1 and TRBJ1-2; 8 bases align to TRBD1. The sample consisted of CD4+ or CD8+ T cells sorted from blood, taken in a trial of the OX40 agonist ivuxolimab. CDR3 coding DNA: TGTGCCATTGAGGACAGGGAGTATGGCTACACCTTC. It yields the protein CAIEDREYGYTF.